Shown below are 7 T cell receptor beta chains from a single sample sequenced in a study of beta chain features in type 1 diabetes. Sequencing targeted expressed TCRB transcripts, as all isolated RNA had been reverse transcribed. The method was immunoSEQ multiplex PCR; TCRdb's version includes in-frame clones alone and lacks a portion of them. The top ten clones hold 0.44% of a sample with 300,000 or so clones, 8% of them seen once. Sequencing was performed on central memory CD4+ T cells from blood. The receptors shown here come from a woman aged 18-35 years in good health.

The V and J genes are TRBV6-1 and TRBJ1-3; D remains ambiguous. Deletions cut 2 bases from V and 0 bases from J, with 5 bases between. The CDR3 length is 14 residues. Germline lookup yields CDR1 MNHNS and CDR2 SASEGT. CDR3 protein: CASSETRSGNTIYF. The CDR3 DNA follows: TGTGCCAGCAGTGAAACCCGCTCTGGAAACACCATATATTTT.

The chain joins TRBV14 to TRBJ1-2; D unresolved. V was shortened by 6 bases and J by 1 base, with 15 bases between the two germline ends. The CDR3 contains 15 residues. Germline V gives CDR1 SGHDN, CDR2 FVKESK. The CDR3 region has the DNA TGTGCCAGCAGTCCCATCGACGGTTATAACTATGGCTACACCTTC. The encoded protein is CASSPIDGYNYGYTF.

The table lists this clone with many counts. The chain combines TRBV7-9 with TRBJ2-7; 12 bases align to TRBD2. CDR1 and CDR2 from the germline V gene are SEHNR and FQNEAQ (reference sequence). This CDR3 contains 19 residues. J was trimmed by 3 bases and V by 4 bases; bases with no gene match: 16. CDR3 region: CASSSSLLLAGGPGYEQYF. The CDR3 coding sequence is TGTGCCAGCAGCTCGTCCCTACTTCTAGCGGGAGGGCCTGGCTACGAGCAGTACTTC.

This clone was observed a few times. This chain uses TRBV5-1 with TRBJ1-5; the D gene is possibly TRBD1 (5 bases). Germline CDR1 and CDR2: SGHRS and YFSETQ. The CDR3 totals 13 residues. Trimming took 2 bases from V and 5 from J, leaving 8 bases between them. CDR3 sequence reads: CASSLGQDQPQHF. As DNA, the CDR3 is TGCGCCAGCAGCTTAGGACAAGATCAGCCCCAGCATTTT.

This clone was detected a few times. The V gene is TRBV6-1, the J gene TRBJ2-5, with D possibly TRBD2 on 6 matching bases. V lost 4 bases and J lost 4, with 10 bases in between. Germline CDR1 is MNHNS and CDR2 is SASEGT. The CDR3 runs to 13 residues. This chain's CDR3 is CASSVEGPETQYF. CDR3 nucleotide sequence: TGTGCCAGCAGTGTGGAGGGCCCAGAGACCCAGTACTTC.

At least ten counts were recorded for this clone. V usage is TRBV10-3 and J usage is TRBJ2-1; perhaps TRBD2 as D (5 bases). Germline V gene data show CDR1 as ENHRY and CDR2 as SYGVKD. Trimming took off 11 bases at V and 8 bases at J, with 16 bases between the two ends. The CDR3 sequence is 12 residues long. CDR3 in amino acids: CAATGNGDEQFF. CDR3 DNA: TGTGCCGCAACGGGAAATGGTGATGAGCAGTTCTTC.

In its sample, this clone was seen a few times. V and J are TRBV18 and TRBJ2-7; D may be TRBD1 (5 bases). Germline V gene lookup returns CDR1 KGHSH and CDR2 LQKENI. The germline V and J ends were trimmed by 4 bases and 1 base, with 8 bases remaining between them. The CDR3 has 13 amino acids. The CDR3 nucleotides read TGTGCCAGCTCACAGGGGCAGTCCTACGAGCAGTACTTC. Translating gives CASSQGQSYEQYF.